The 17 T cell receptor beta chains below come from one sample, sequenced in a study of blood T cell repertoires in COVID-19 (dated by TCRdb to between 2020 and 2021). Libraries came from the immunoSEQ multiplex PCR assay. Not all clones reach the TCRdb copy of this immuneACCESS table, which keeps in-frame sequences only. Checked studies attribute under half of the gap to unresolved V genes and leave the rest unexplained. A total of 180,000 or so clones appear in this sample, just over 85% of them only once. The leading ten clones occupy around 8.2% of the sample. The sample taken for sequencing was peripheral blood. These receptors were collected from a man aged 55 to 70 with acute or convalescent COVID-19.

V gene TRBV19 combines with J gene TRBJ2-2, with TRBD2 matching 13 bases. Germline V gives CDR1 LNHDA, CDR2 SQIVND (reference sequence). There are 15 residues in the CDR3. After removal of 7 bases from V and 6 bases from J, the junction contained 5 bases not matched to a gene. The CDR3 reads CASTSTSGGSGELFF. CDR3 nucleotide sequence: TGTGCCAGTACCTCGACTAGCGGGGGGTCCGGGGAGCTGTTTTTT.

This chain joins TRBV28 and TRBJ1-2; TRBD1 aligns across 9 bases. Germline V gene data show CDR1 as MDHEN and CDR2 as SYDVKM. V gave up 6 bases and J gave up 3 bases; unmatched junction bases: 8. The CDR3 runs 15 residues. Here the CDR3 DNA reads TGTGCCAGCAGCTCGGGACAGGGACCCTACTATGGCTACACCTTC. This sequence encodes CASSSGQGPYYGYTF.

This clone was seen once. CDR3 protein: CAWNPDSRSETQYF. DNA of the CDR3: TGTGCCTGGAATCCCGACAGCCGATCGGAGACCCAGTACTTC. This chain uses TRBV30 with TRBJ2-5, with D possibly TRBD1 on 5 matching bases. The CDR3 has 14 residues. The V gene lost 4 bases and the J gene lost 5 bases, with 17 bases spanning the gap. Germline CDR1 and CDR2: GTSNPN and SVGIG (reference sequence).

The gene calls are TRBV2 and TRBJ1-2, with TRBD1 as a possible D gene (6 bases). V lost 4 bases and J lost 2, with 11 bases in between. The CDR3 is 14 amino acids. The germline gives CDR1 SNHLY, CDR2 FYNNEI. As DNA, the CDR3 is TGTGCCAGCAGTGTGGGGCAGGGGAACTATGGCTACACCTTC. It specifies CASSVGQGNYGYTF.

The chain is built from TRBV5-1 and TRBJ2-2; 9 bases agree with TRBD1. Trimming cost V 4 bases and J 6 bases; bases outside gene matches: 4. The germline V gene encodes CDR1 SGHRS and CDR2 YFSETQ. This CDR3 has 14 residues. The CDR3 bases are TGCGCCAGCAGCCCAGGGACAGGGCCCGGGGAGCTGTTTTTT. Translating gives CASSPGTGPGELFF.

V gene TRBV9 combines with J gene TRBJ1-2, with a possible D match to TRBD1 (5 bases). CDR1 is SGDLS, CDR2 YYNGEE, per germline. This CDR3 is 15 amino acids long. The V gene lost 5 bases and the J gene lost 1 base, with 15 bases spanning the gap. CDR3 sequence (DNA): TGTGCCAGCAGTCTCCCCGGGGGGGATAACTATGGCTACACCTTC. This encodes CASSLPGGDNYGYTF. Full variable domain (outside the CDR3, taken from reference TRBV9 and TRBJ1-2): DSGVTQTPKHLITATGQRVTLRCSPRSGDLSVYWYQQSLDQGLQFLIQYYNGEERAKGNILERFSAQQFPDLHSELNLSSLELGDSALYFCASSLPGGDNYGYTFGSGTRLTVV.

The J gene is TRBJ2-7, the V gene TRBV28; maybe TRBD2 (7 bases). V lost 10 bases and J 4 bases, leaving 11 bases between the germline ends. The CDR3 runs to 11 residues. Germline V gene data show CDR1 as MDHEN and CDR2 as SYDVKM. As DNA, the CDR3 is TGTGCCACAAGGGGGGGGTACGAGCAGTACTTC. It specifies CATRGGYEQYF.

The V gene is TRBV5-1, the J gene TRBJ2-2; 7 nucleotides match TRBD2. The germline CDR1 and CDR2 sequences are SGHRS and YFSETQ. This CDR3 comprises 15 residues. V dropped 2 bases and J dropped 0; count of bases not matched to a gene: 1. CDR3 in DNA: TGCGCCAGCAGCTTAGGACTAGCGAACACCGGGGAGCTGTTTTTT. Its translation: CASSLGLANTGELFF.

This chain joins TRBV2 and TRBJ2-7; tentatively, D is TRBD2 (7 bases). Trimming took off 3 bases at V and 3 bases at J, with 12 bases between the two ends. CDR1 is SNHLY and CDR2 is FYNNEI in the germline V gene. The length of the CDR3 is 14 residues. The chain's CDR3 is CASSEIGGDYEQYF. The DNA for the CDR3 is TGTGCCAGCAGTGAGATAGGGGGGGACTACGAGCAGTACTTC.

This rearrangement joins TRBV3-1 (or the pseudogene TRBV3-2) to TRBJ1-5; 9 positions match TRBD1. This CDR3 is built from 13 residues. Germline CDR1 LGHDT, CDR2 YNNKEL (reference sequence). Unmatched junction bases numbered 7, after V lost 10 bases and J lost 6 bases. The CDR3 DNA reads TGTGCCACCGGACAGGGGTTACGTCAGCCCCAGCATTTT. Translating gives CATGQGLRQPQHF.

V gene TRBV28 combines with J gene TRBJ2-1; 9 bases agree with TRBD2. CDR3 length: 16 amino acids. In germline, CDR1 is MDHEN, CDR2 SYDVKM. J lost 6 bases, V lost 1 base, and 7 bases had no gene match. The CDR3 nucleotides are TGTGCCAGCAGTTTATTAAGACTAGCGGCTCCCAATGAGCAGTTCTTC. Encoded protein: CASSLLRLAAPNEQFF.

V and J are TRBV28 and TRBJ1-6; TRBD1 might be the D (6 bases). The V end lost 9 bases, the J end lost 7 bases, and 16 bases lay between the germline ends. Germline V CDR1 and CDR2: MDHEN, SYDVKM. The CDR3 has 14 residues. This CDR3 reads CASSLGTLNSPLHF. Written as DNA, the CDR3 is TGTGCCAGTTCTCTAGGGACACTGAATTCACCCCTCCACTTT.

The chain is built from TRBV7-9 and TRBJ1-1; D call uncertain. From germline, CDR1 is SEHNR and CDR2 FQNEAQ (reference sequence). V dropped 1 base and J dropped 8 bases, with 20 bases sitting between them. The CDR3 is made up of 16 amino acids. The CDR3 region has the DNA TGTGCCAGCAGCTTAGATCGAGGGAGCTTCCCCACCGAAGCTTTCTTT. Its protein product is CASSLDRGSFPTEAFF.

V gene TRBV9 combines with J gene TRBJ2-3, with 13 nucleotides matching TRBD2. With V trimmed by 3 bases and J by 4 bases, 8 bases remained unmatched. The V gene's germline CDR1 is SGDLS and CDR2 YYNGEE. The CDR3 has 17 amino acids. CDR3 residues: CASSDGTSGAVADTQYF. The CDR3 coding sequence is TGTGCCAGCAGCGATGGGACTAGCGGGGCGGTCGCAGATACGCAGTATTTT.

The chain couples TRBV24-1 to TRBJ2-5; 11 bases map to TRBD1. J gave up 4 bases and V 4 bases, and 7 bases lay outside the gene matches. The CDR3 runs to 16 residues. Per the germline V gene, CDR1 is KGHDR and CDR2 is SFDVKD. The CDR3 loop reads CATSDRDRGNGETQYF. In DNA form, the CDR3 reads TGTGCCACCAGTGACCGGGACAGGGGGAACGGAGAGACCCAGTACTTC.

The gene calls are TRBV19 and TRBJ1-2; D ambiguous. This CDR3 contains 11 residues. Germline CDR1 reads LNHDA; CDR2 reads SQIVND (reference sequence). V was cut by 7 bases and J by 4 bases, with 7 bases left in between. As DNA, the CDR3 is TGTGCCAGTAAGGAGTTCTATGGCTACACCTTC. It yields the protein CASKEFYGYTF.

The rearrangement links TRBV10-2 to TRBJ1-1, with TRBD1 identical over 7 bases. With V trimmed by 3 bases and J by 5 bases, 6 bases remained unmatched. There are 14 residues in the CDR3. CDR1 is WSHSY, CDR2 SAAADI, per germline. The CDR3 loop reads CASSEGGAWTEAFF. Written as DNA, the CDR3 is TGCGCCAGCAGTGAAGGGGGCGCCTGGACTGAAGCTTTCTTT.